This TCR beta chain came from a study of blood T cells in healthy people across ages. Whole-study context: Per two T cells, template switching captured roughly one barcoded beta molecule. Study-level findings and limits: Both naive CD4+ cell counts and diversity were greater in long-lived donors than in aged donors. Diversity figures based on one million T cells were deemed too low.

As for this clonotype: Its target is unknown.

Every donor provided around 9.3 milliliters of peripheral blood. Sample-barcoded 5' priming and a J-beta primer mix drove a second PCR of about 7 to 12 cycles. TCRdb re-analysed the 5' RACE reads in MiXCR, keeping a single row per CDR3 protein. The profile shows some 370,000 distinct CDR3 sequences, 52% of them singletons. The CDR3 is 14 residues long. The germline V gene encodes CDR1 LGHNA and CDR2 YNFKEQ. V was clipped by 4 bases and J by 4 bases; unmatched bases: 5. The rearrangement links TRBV4-2 to TRBJ2-7; 9 bases line up with TRBD2. The clonotype originates from a man between 60 and 75 years old in good health. Material: blood. In nucleotides, the CDR3 is TGTGCCAGCAGCCCCGGGACTAGCAGATACGAGCAGTACTTC. Translated: CASSPGTSRYEQYF.